The present T cell receptor (beta chain) was sequenced within a study of blood T cell repertoires in COVID-19. Germline-derived CDR1 and CDR2 are LNHNV and YYDKDF (reference sequence). This CDR3 comprises 18 residues. The junction had 13 bases not matched to a gene; V was cut back by 0 bases and J by 6 bases. Profiled with immunoSEQ multiplex PCR; TCRdb holds only in-frame clones, not every one. The sample lists 200,000 to 250,000 clones, about 85% occurring once. This chain links TRBV15 with TRBJ2-1; 8 bases align to TRBD2. This clonotype was sampled from a woman in her late teens or twenties who had recovered from COVID-19. Specimen: peripheral blood. The CDR3 loop is CATSRDWGLENSGNEQFF. CDR3 nucleotides: TGTGCCACCAGCAGAGATTGGGGACTAGAGAATTCGGGCAATGAGCAGTTCTTC.